The present T cell receptor (beta chain) was sequenced within a study of control samples from healthy donors and cancer patients. This table comes from immunoSEQ multiplex PCR, and its TCRdb copy is limited to in-frame clones, with some not included. This table has some 120,000 clones, roughly nine tenths appearing once. The ends lost 0 bases at V and 3 bases at J; junction bases unmatched: 13. CDR3 length: 19 amino acids. Germline lookup yields CDR1 LGHDT and CDR2 YNNKEL (reference sequence). V usage is TRBV3-1 (or the pseudogene TRBV3-2) and J usage is TRBJ1-1, with 10 bases aligning to TRBD1. The sequenced sample was PBMCs. This TCR derives from a woman aged 50 to 65 with colorectal cancer. The CDR3 sequence: CASSQDLSFATGGHTEAFF. The CDR3 DNA reads TGTGCCAGCAGCCAAGATCTTTCGTTTGCGACAGGGGGCCACACTGAAGCTTTCTTT.